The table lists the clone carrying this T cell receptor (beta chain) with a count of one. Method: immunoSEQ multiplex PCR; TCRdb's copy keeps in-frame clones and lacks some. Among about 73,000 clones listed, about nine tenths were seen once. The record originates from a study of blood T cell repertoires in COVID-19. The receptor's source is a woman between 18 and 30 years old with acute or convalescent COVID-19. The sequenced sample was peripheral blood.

The CDR3 is CASSVALERSQYF. CDR3 DNA sequence: TGTGCCAGCAGCGTAGCTCTAGAAAGGTCGCAGTACTTC. V and J are TRBV9 and TRBJ2-7, with D hard to call. The CDR3 contains 13 residues. The germline V gene encodes CDR1 SGDLS and CDR2 YYNGEE. V lost 0 bases to trimming and J lost 9 bases, with 13 bases between them.